A selection of T cell receptor beta chains follows, all from one sample in a study of identical twins. TCRdb reprocessed the 5' RACE reads via MiXCR and lists one record per CDR3 protein. The repertoire includes 200,000 to 250,000 distinct CDR3 sequences, about 7% of them detected once, and 3% to 4% sits in the top ten. Separately, the same data were catalogued under a study of yellow fever vaccine responses in identical twins.

Material: memory (CD45RO+) T cells sorted from blood. The receptors here all came from a young woman in good health. CDR3s leave out the opening cysteine and the closing phenylalanine or tryptophan.

TRBV14	ASSQDPGQGFFSGNTIY
TRBV25-1	ASSDLLENTEAF
TRBV29-1	SVEFSDSNQPQH
TRBV27	ASRTTGENTEAF
TRBV29-1	SVVGGYGYT
TRBV4-1	ASSLSPRFYSGNTIY
TRBV6-1	ASTDFYPRDSPLH
TRBV4-2	ASSQGPGSGNTIY
TRBV3-1	ASSQEGRVHGYT
TRBV20-1	SATPGTGGYEQY
TRBV6-5	ASSYSGQAVETQY
TRBV2	ASRGGYSYNEQF
TRBV18	ASSPRNQETQY
TRBV5-6	ASCRQGNQPQH
TRBV3-1	ASSQDISYEQY
TRBV7-9	ASTSGQIFRETQY
TRBV4-2	ASSQGNDGSASGNEQF
TRBV12-3/TRBV12-4	ASSPGTGVLETQY
TRBV3-1	ASSQGTSVRNEQF
TRBV7-6	ASSIDRGTDTQY
TRBV11-3	ASSRVGETQY
TRBV6-2/TRBV6-3	ASSYGTFPYEQY